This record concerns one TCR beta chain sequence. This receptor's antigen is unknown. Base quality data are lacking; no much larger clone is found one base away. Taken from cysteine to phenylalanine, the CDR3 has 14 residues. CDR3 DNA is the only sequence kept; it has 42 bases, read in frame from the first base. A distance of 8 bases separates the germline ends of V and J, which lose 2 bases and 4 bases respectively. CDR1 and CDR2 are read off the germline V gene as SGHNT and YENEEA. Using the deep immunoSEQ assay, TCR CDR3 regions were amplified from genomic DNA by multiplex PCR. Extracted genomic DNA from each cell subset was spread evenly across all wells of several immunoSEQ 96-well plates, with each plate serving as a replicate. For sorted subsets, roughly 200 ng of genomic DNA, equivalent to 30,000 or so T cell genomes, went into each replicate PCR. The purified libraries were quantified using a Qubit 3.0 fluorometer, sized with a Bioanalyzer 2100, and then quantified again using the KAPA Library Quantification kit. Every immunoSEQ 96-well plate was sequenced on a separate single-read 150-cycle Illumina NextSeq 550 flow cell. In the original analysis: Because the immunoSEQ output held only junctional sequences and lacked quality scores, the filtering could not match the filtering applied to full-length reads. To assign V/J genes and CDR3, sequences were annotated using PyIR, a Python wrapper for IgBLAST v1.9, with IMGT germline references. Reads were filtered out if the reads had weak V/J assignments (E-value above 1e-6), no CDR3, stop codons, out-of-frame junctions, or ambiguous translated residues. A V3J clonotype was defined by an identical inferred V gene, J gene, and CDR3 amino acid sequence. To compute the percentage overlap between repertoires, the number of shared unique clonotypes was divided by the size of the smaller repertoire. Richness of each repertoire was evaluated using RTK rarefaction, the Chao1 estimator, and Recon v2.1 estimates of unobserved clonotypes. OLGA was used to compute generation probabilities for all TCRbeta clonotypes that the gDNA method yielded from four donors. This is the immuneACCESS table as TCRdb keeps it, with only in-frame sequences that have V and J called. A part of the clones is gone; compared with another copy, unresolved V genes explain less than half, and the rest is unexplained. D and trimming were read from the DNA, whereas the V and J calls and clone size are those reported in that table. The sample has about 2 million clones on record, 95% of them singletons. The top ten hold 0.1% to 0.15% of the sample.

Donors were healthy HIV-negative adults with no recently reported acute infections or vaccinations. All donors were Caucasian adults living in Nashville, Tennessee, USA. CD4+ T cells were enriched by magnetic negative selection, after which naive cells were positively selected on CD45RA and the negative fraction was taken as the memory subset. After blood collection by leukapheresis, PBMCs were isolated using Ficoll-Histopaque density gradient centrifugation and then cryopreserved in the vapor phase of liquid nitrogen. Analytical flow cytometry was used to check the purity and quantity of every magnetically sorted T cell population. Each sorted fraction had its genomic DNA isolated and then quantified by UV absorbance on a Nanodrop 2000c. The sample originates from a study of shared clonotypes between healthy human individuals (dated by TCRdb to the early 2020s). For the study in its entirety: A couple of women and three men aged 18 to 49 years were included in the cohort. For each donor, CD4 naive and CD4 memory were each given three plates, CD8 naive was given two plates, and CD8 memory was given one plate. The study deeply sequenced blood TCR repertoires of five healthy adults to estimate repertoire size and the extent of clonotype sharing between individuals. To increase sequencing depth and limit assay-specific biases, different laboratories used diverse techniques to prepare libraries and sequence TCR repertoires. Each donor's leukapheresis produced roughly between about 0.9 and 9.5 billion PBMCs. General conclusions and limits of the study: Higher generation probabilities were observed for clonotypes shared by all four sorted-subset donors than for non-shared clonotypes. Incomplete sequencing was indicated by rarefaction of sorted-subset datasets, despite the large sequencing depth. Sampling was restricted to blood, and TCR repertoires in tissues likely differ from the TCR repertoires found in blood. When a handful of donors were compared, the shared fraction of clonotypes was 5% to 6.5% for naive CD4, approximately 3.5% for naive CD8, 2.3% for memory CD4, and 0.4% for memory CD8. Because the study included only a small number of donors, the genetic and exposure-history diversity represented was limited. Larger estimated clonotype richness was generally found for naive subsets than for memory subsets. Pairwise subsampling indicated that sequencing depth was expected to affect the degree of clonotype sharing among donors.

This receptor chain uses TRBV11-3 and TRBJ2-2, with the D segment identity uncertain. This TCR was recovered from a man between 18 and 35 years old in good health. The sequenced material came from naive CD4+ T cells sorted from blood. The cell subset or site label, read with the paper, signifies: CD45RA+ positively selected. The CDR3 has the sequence CASSLQPSTGELFF. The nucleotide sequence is TGTGCCAGCAGCTTACAACCTTCCACCGGGGAGCTGTTTTTT.